These T cell receptor beta chains were read from a single sample in a study of blood T cells in healthy people across ages. A single record per CDR3 protein comes from TCRdb applying MiXCR to the 5' RACE reads. In the table there are about 1,500,000 distinct CDR3 sequences, 28% of which are singletons. What was sequenced was blood. The receptors derive from a woman in her 30s in good health. Both conserved end residues are part of each CDR3. A D gene is named only where the DNA matches it firmly. Clone size is given for some rows only: seen once, a few or many times, or a class if the clone is expanded.

TGTGCCAGCAGCCAACCCTTGGGGGCCAACGTCCTGACTTTC CASSQPLGANVLTF many TRBJ2-6 TRBV7-2 .
TGCGCCAGCAGCCAAGATGAGCGAGAGACCCAGTACTTC CASSQDERETQYF . TRBJ2-5 TRBV4-1 .
TGTGCCAGTACCTGGGAGAGGGAGCAAGAGACCCAGTACTTC CASTWEREQETQYF many TRBJ2-5 TRBV27 .
TGTGCCAGCAGCTTAGTAAGACTGAGCGGAGGGGGTCCCGGGGAGCTGTTTTTT CASSLVRLSGGGPGELFF . TRBJ2-2 TRBV7-9 .
TGTGCCAGCAGGCGGAAGGGCTATGGCTACACCTTC CASRRKGYGYTF . TRBJ1-2 TRBV12-3/TRBV12-4 .
TGTGCCAGCAGTAAAGAGGGTACGCAGTATTTT CASSKEGTQYF . TRBJ2-3 TRBV6-5 .
TGCAGTGCTAGAGTCCCGGGGTACTTCCAAGAGACCCAGTACTTC CSARVPGYFQETQYF few TRBJ2-5 TRBV20-1 .
TGTGCCAGCAGTCGAAACATTCAGTACTTC CASSRNIQYF . TRBJ2-4 TRBV12-3/TRBV12-4 .
TGTGCCAGCAGCCCCAGATGGACTGCCTCCTACAATGAGCAGTTCTTC CASSPRWTASYNEQFF many TRBJ2-1 TRBV7-7 .
TGCAGTTTTCCGGGACTAGCCAAAAACATTCAGTACTTC CSFPGLAKNIQYF many TRBJ2-4 TRBV20-1 .
TGTGCCAGTAGTAACAGGGGGCGTGGGAACACCGGGGAGCTGTTTTTT CASSNRGRGNTGELFF . TRBJ2-2 TRBV19 TRBD1
TGTGCCAGCAGCCCGCCGGGACTAGCGGGAGGGAGAGATGAGCAGTTCTTC CASSPPGLAGGRDEQFF . TRBJ2-1 TRBV7-2 TRBD2
TGTGCCAGCAGTTTATCTTCGGGGACTTTGAACACTGAAGCTTTCTTT CASSLSSGTLNTEAFF . TRBJ1-1 TRBV27 .
TGTGCCACCAGACAGTCGGGGGTCACAGATACGCAGTATTTT CATRQSGVTDTQYF . TRBJ2-3 TRBV15 .
TGTGCCTGGAGGTTTATGAACACTGAAGCTTTCTTT CAWRFMNTEAFF . TRBJ1-1 TRBV30 .
TGTGCCAGCAGCTCCTACATCACAGGGGAGACCCAGTACTTC CASSSYITGETQYF few TRBJ2-5 TRBV7-2 .
TGTGCCGGCACAGGGGCCAATGAGCAGTTCTTC CAGTGANEQFF . TRBJ2-1 TRBV7-9 TRBD1
TGTGCCAGCAGCTGGACTAGCGCCAACAATGAGCAGTTCTTC CASSWTSANNEQFF . TRBJ2-1 TRBV7-8 TRBD2
TGCGCCAGCAGGGGGACAGGGTGGGTCACTGAAGCTTTCTTT CASRGTGWVTEAFF once TRBJ1-1 TRBV5-1 TRBD1
TGCAGCGTTGGTGGAGGGGGCATGGGTGGCTACACCTTC CSVGGGGMGGYTF few TRBJ1-2 TRBV29-1 TRBD1
TGTGCCAGTAGGATCCACGAAGGAGGGACTGAAGCTTTCTTT CASRIHEGGTEAFF . TRBJ1-1 TRBV19 .
TGTGCCAGCAGTTTTGGGACAGGGAGAGAGACCCAGTACTTC CASSFGTGRETQYF many TRBJ2-5 TRBV12-3/TRBV12-4 TRBD1
TGCGCCAGCAGTGAAAACTGGAGCGAGCAGTACTTC CASSENWSEQYF few TRBJ2-7 TRBV10-2 .
TGCAGTGCCTCCGCGCAGGGGAGAGGCGGGGAGCTGTTTTTT CSASAQGRGGELFF . TRBJ2-2 TRBV20-1 .
TGCGCCAGCAGCCAAGAGGACAGGCTGAATGAAAAACTGTTTTTT CASSQEDRLNEKLFF few TRBJ1-4 TRBV4-1 TRBD1
TGTGCAGTCGGCTTAGAGGCAGCCCACGTGGAAGCTTTCTTT CAVGLEAAHVEAFF . TRBJ1-1 TRBV12-3/TRBV12-4 .
TGTGCCAGCAGTTTTGGGGGCGCCGGTTCTGGCTACACCTTC CASSFGGAGSGYTF . TRBJ1-2 TRBV28 .